This T cell receptor beta chain was captured by sequencing in a study of blood T cell repertoires in COVID-19 (TCRdb year 2020). Background on the whole study: Samples from collaborators originated in the United States, Italy and Spain and spanned both the acute and convalescent phases of COVID-19. The material from the prospective study consisted of cDNA or gDNA derived from T cells, B-cell-depleted T cells, or PBMCs. Subjects who had been exposed to COVID-19, were actively infected with it, or had recovered from it provided the deeply sampled blood TCRbeta repertoires that made up the dataset. The repertoires were made available in a free public database intended to serve as a resource for research on the immune response to SARS-CoV-2. The samples were drawn from the first 160 participants of the ongoing ImmuneRACE study and from roughly 1,300 subjects provided by 6 global collaborators. Sample metadata almost always included a de-identified subject ID, COVID-19 status, age in years and sex. Where HLA class I and class II types were available, the types were taken from metadata supplied by the sample provider, not from assay-based typing.

TCRbeta CDR3 regions were amplified from genomic DNA by means of the immunoSEQ Assay, a bias-controlled multiplex PCR. The authors' analysis ran thus. The number of nucleated cells in each sample was estimated from the amplification of reference gene primers within the assay. To quantify the absolute abundance of each unique TCRbeta CDR3 rearrangement, sequence reads were collapsed and filtered. For each sample, productive Simpson clonality was calculated as the square root of Simpson's diversity index across productive rearrangements. What TCRdb holds here is the immuneACCESS table cut down to in-frame rearrangements. Part of the clones is not present; checked against another copy, under half of the missing clones reflect an unresolved V gene, and the others are unexplained. From that table come the V and J calls and clone size; the DNA was used to work out D and trimming. In all, the sample holds 150,000 to 200,000 clones, and just under 90% of those were seen once. The top ten constitute 3.7% of the sample.

Beyond this particular receptor, the publication reports: The amount of clinical and demographic metadata varied by source and participant and was provided uncurated.

Whole blood was collected in K2EDTA tubes by collaborating institutions according to the institutions' own protocols. For TCRbeta analysis, collaborators shipped samples in one of three forms: frozen whole blood, isolated PBMCs, or DNA extracted from either of those sample types. As to this clone: The antigen it binds to is not known. No base quality information exists; no much larger clone differs at one position. Other nucleotide sequences from this sample produce the same CDR3.

The origin of this receptor is a young man with active or convalescent COVID-19. Specimen: peripheral blood.

The DNA is as follows: TGTGCCAGCAGCTTCGGGGGGGCGGGGGTCGGTCAGCCCCAGCATTTT. Translated, this is CASSFGGAGVGQPQHF. Recombination linked TRBV7-2 to TRBJ1-5; TRBD1 could be the D gene, as 6 bases match. Looking up the germline V gene yields CDR1 SGHTA and CDR2 FQGNSA. Reading from cysteine to phenylalanine, the CDR3 counts 16 amino acids. Of the read, only the CDR3 DNA is kept; its 48 bases are in frame from base 1. At the junction V is shortened by 3 bases and J by 6 bases, with 18 bases in between.